These T cell receptor beta chains were read from a single sample in a study of CD8+CD57+ T cells in acquired aplastic anemia. TCRdb reprocessed the reads via MiXCR and lists one record per CDR3 protein. The data hold approximately 80,000 distinct CDR3 sequences, with 70% observed a single time. Material for sequencing was sorted CD4+, CD8+, or CD8+CD57+ T cells (not recorded which) from PBMCs. The source of these receptors is a human donor with aplastic anemia. CDR3s include the opening cysteine and the closing phenylalanine or tryptophan. A D gene is named only where the DNA matches it firmly. Where a row states a size, it is once, few, many or the class of an expanded clone; other rows omit it.

j_call clone_size v_call d_call cdr3_nt cdr3_aa
TRBJ2-6 few TRBV15 - TGTGCCACCAGCAGAGAGAAAGGCTCTGGGGCCAACGTCCTGACTTTC CATSREKGSGANVLTF
TRBJ2-5 many TRBV12-3/TRBV12-4 - TGTGCCAGCAGATCTACAGGGGAGGGAGAGACCCAGTACTTC CASRSTGEGETQYF
TRBJ2-1 few TRBV24-1 TRBD1 TGTGCCACCAGTCATAAGGGACAGGGGAGTGATGAGCAGTTCTTC CATSHKGQGSDEQFF
TRBJ1-1 - TRBV29-1 - TGCAGCGTTGCTCCGGGGGGGCAAGCTTTCTTT CSVAPGGQAFF
TRBJ2-7 - TRBV10-3 - TGTGCCATCAGTGAAGGGACGGACGAGCAGTACTTC CAISEGTDEQYF
TRBJ2-7 - TRBV7-9 TRBD1 TGTGCCAGCACGTACCGGGACAGGGGTTACGAGCAGTACTTC CASTYRDRGYEQYF
TRBJ2-7 - TRBV27 - TGTGCCAGCAGTCTTACAGGATACTACGAGCAGTACTTC CASSLTGYYEQYF
TRBJ2-7 - TRBV11-3 - TGTGCCAGCAGCTCTCGACGGGACGGATCCTACGAGCAGTACTTC CASSSRRDGSYEQYF
TRBJ1-1 once TRBV7-9 - TGTGCCAGCAGCTCGGACACGGCAGCTTTCTTT CASSSDTAAFF
TRBJ1-6 - TRBV2 TRBD1 TGTGCCAGCATGGGACAGGGGGATTCACCCCTCCACTTT CASMGQGDSPLHF
TRBJ2-6 - TRBV2 - TGTGCCAGCAGGAACCCCCCCTTGGCCAACGTCCTGACTTTC CASRNPPLANVLTF
TRBJ1-2 - TRBV6-5 - TGTGCCAGCAGTTTCGGGACCCGCTATGGCTACACCTTC CASSFGTRYGYTF
TRBJ2-3 - TRBV24-1 - TGTGCCACCAGTGCCCGGCCGGGGCGGGTTGGCGCAGATACGCAGTATTTT CATSARPGRVGADTQYF
TRBJ1-6 - TRBV7-3 - TGTGCCAGCAGCTTAACCGTTAATTCACCCCTCCACTTT CASSLTVNSPLHF
TRBJ2-2 - TRBV11-2 TRBD1 TGTGCCAGCAGCGTAGACAGGGTGAACACCGGGGAGCTGTTTTTT CASSVDRVNTGELFF
TRBJ2-3 - TRBV2 - TGTGCCAGCAGGTTGACTAGTCGAGGCGCAGATACGCAGTATTTT CASRLTSRGADTQYF
TRBJ2-5 - TRBV10-3 TRBD2 TGTGCCATCAGTGAGTCGGGAGGGCTCCAAGAGACCCAGTACTTC CAISESGGLQETQYF
TRBJ2-7 - TRBV19 - TGTGCCAGTAAAGGCGGGAAAAGCTACGAGCAGTACTTC CASKGGKSYEQYF
TRBJ2-1 few TRBV15 - TGTGCCACCAGCTGGGGCATGAACAATGAGCAGTTCTTC CATSWGMNNEQFF
TRBJ2-5 - TRBV9 - TGTGCCAGCAGCGGAGGGGGCCAAGAGACCCAGTACTTC CASSGGGQETQYF
TRBJ2-3 - TRBV7-2 TRBD2 TGTGCCAGCAGCTTTGCGGGAGGGAGCACAGATACGCAGTATTTT CASSFAGGSTDTQYF